Each of the 26 T cell receptor beta chains below was sequenced from the same sample in a study of cytomegalovirus exposure and HLA in healthy donors. Sequencing used immunoSEQ multiplex PCR; TCRdb keeps in-frame clones, though not all of them. The sample consists of 140,000 or so clones, roughly 89% of them appearing once. The sequenced material came from PBMCs. All receptors come from a woman under 30 in good health and CMV-seropositive.

In the case of this clone: This sample includes further DNA sequences coding for the same CDR3. The V and J genes are TRBV19 and TRBJ2-7; 9 nucleotides line up with TRBD1. With V trimmed by 1 base and J by 2 bases, 0 bases remained unmatched. The CDR3 is 14 residues long. Germline CDR1 reads LNHDA; CDR2 reads SQIVND (reference sequence). The CDR3 coding sequence is TGTGCCAGTAGTATAGGGACAGGGGCCTACGAGCAGTACTTC. It encodes CASSIGTGAYEQYF.

The V call is TRBV27, the J call TRBJ1-6; maybe TRBD1 (6 bases). CDR1 and CDR2 from the germline V gene are MNHEY and SMNVEV (reference sequence). V lost 4 bases, J lost 2 bases, and 12 bases lay in between. This CDR3 has 16 residues. CDR3: CASSYAGAPYNSPLHF. The CDR3 nucleotides are TGTGCCAGCAGTTATGCAGGGGCTCCCTATAATTCACCCCTCCACTTT.

This clone was counted once. The chain combines TRBV21-1 with TRBJ1-2; whether TRBD1, the table's D call, matches the DNA was not checked. TRBV21-1 constitutes a pseudogene. This CDR3 has 17 amino acids. The CDR3 protein is CASSKAQETGENYGYTF. The DNA of the CDR3 is TGTGCCAGCAGCAAAGCGCAAGAGACAGGGGAAAACTATGGCTACACCTTC.

The chain links TRBV7-2 to TRBJ1-6; tentative D call: TRBD1 (5 bases). V lost 4 bases and J lost 6, with 16 bases in between. Germline-derived CDR1 and CDR2 are SGHTA and FQGNSA. The CDR3 is 16 amino acids. CDR3 nucleotides: TGTGCCAGCAGCTCGAGACAGTCAAGGGCTAATTCACCCCTCCACTTT. Translation: CASSSRQSRANSPLHF.

The chain has TRBV11-2 and TRBJ1-6; a weak D match, TRBD1 (5 bases). The CDR3 loop spans 16 amino acids. From germline, CDR1 is SGHAT and CDR2 FQNNGV. Between the trimmed V and J ends, which lost 0 bases and 14 bases, there was a span of 20 bases. Here the CDR3 DNA reads TGTGCCAGCAGCTTAGATCGGTATGAAACCGGGGGGTCCCTCCACTTT. This gives the protein CASSLDRYETGGSLHF. Based on the CDR3 plus reference TRBV11-2 and TRBJ1-6, the full variable domain is EAGVAQSPRYKIIEKRQSVAFWCNPISGHATLYWYQQILGQGPKLLIQFQNNGVVDDSQLPKDRFSAERLKGVDSTLKIQPAKLEDSAVYLCASSLDRYETGGSLHFGNGTRLTVT.

The chain joins TRBV30 to TRBJ2-1; TRBD1 agrees at 7 bases. The CDR3 loop spans 14 amino acids. Germline V CDR1 and CDR2: GTSNPN, SVGIG (reference sequence). V was clipped by 5 bases and J by 7 bases; unmatched bases: 11. CDR3 DNA: TGTGCCTGGTATGACAGGGTAGTGGTAAATGAGCAGTTCTTC. This sequence encodes CAWYDRVVVNEQFF.

J is TRBJ2-1 and V is TRBV6-5; D is unresolved. The CDR3 has 13 residues. Trimming stripped 8 bases from V and 12 bases from J, with 20 bases between. Germline CDR1 and CDR2: MNHEY and SVGAGI. In DNA form, the CDR3 reads TGTGCCAGCTCCGACCCCGAGCGCGCAAGGCAGTTCTTC. This encodes CASSDPERARQFF.

This sequence joins TRBV2 and TRBJ2-1; tentatively, D is TRBD2 (6 bases). CDR3 length equals 16 residues. Trimming took off 3 bases at V and 0 bases at J, with 12 bases between the two ends. Germline V gene lookup returns CDR1 SNHLY and CDR2 FYNNEI. The DNA for the CDR3 is TGTGCCAGCAGTGATATCGGGGGAAGCTCCTACAATGAGCAGTTCTTC. Translation gives CASSDIGGSSYNEQFF.

The V gene is TRBV7-2, the J gene TRBJ1-2, with a tentative D call TRBD1 (5 bases). Deletions cut 6 bases from V and 1 base from J, with 18 bases between. This CDR3 is 16 amino acids long. CDR1 is SGHTA, CDR2 FQGNSA, per germline. The CDR3 coding sequence is TGTGCCAGCAGTCCGGGCCGACAGACCATTAACTATGGCTACACCTTC. This gives the protein CASSPGRQTINYGYTF.

This chain uses TRBV5-6 with TRBJ2-5; D remains ambiguous. Germline CDR1 SGHDT, CDR2 YYEEEE. The CDR3 totals 11 residues. With 4 bases removed from V and 3 bases from J, the gap between germline ends came to 4 bases. The CDR3 loop reads CASSQKETQYF. The CDR3 DNA follows: TGTGCCAGCAGCCAGAAAGAGACCCAGTACTTC.

The rearrangement uses TRBV6-1 and TRBJ2-1; no firm D call. Germline V CDR1 and CDR2: MNHNS, SASEGT. Trimming left V 6 bases short and J 10 bases short, with 10 bases between. This CDR3 region has 11 residues. CDR3 amino acids: CASSVTGEQFF. The CDR3 bases are TGTGCCAGCAGCGTCACCGGGGAGCAGTTCTTC.

The rearrangement links TRBV19 to TRBJ1-5; 7 bases are a match to TRBD1. Germline CDR1 reads LNHDA; CDR2 reads SQIVND (reference sequence). This CDR3 contains 16 residues. The V gene end was trimmed by 7 bases and the J gene end by 0 bases; junction bases not matched to a gene: 9. CDR3 coding DNA: TGTGCCAGTATTGACAGGGAGTCCTATAGCAATCAGCCCCAGCATTTT. Protein sequence: CASIDRESYSNQPQHF.

V and J are TRBV4-3 and TRBJ2-1; 9 nucleotides match TRBD2. Trimming took 4 bases from V and 8 from J; bases not matched to a gene: 9. Germline values: CDR1 LGHNA, CDR2 YSLEER. The CDR3 extends over 15 amino acids. CDR3 sequence: CASSPSSGGLDEQFF. The CDR3 DNA follows: TGCGCCAGCAGCCCGAGCAGCGGGGGGCTCGATGAGCAGTTCTTC.

V is TRBV28 and J is TRBJ2-7; 7 nucleotides align to TRBD1. The J segment lost 2 bases and the V segment lost 4 bases, leaving 8 bases of the junction unmatched. This CDR3 has 15 amino acids. From germline, CDR1 is MDHEN and CDR2 SYDVKM. The CDR3 loop is CASSSRPGTAYEQYF. In DNA, the CDR3 is TGTGCCAGCAGTTCCAGACCCGGGACAGCCTACGAGCAGTACTTC.

The chain is built from TRBV7-2 and TRBJ1-3; tentatively, D is TRBD1 (5 bases). V was shortened by 5 bases and J by 0 bases, with 8 bases between the two germline ends. The CDR3 extends over 14 amino acids. CDR1 SGHTA and CDR2 FQGNSA come from the germline V gene. The CDR3 sequence is CASSPTASGNTIYF. Written as DNA, the CDR3 is TGTGCCAGCAGCCCGACAGCCTCTGGAAACACCATATATTTT. The complete variable domain, with remaining parts taken from reference TRBV7-2 and TRBJ1-3, reads GAGVSQSPSNKVTEKGKDVELRCDPISGHTALYWYRQSLGQGLEFLIYFQGNSAPDKSGLPSDRFSAERTGGSVSTLTIQRTQQEDSAVYLCASSPTASGNTIYFGEGSWLTVV.

The genes are TRBV18 and TRBJ1-4, with TRBD1 matching 7 bases. The CDR3 length is 14 residues. The V gene end was trimmed by 6 bases and the J gene end by 4 bases; junction bases not matched to a gene: 5. Looked up from germline, CDR1 is KGHSH and CDR2 is LQKENI. This CDR3 reads CASSPRDSNEKLFF. The CDR3 DNA reads as TGTGCCAGCTCTCCCCGGGACAGTAATGAAAAACTGTTTTTT.

The rearrangement links TRBV29-1 to TRBJ2-5, with D perhaps matching TRBD1 (7 bases). There are 15 residues in the CDR3. Trimming pared 3 bases from V and 4 bases from J, leaving 18 bases between. Germline assignment: CDR1 SQVTM and CDR2 ANQGSEA. The CDR3 DNA reads as TGCAGCGTTGAGGAGGGACAGTCTAGGGGAGAGACCCAGTACTTC. It specifies CSVEEGQSRGETQYF.

The V call is TRBV27, the J call TRBJ1-2, with 8 bases that match TRBD1. Germline lookup yields CDR1 MNHEY and CDR2 SMNVEV (reference sequence). V trimming: 0 bases; J trimming: 4 bases; junction bases outside the gene matches: 10. The CDR3 has 17 amino acids. The CDR3 loop reads CASSLSGGQGESYGYTF. The CDR3 bases are TGTGCCAGCAGTTTATCCGGCGGACAGGGTGAAAGCTATGGCTACACCTTC.

A single count supports this clone. The chain links TRBV5-1 to TRBJ1-1; the D is unclear. Trimming shortened V by 3 bases and J by 2 bases, and 11 bases separated the two germline ends. The CDR3 has 14 amino acids. The germline V gene encodes CDR1 SGHRS and CDR2 YFSETQ. The CDR3 spells CASSWLTGNTEAFF. DNA for the CDR3: TGCGCCAGCAGCTGGTTAACGGGTAACACTGAAGCTTTCTTT. Filled out from reference TRBV5-1 and TRBJ1-1, the complete variable domain reads KAGVTQTPRYLIKTRGQQVTLSCSPISGHRSVSWYQQTPGQGLQFLFEYFSETQRNKGNFPGRFSGRQFSNSRSEMNVSTLELGDSALYLCASSWLTGNTEAFFGQGTRLTVV.

V and J are TRBV10-2 and TRBJ2-7; 7 positions match TRBD2. V lost 6 bases to trimming and J lost 2 bases; unmatched junction nucleotides: 7. Germline loops: CDR1 WSHSY, CDR2 SAAADI. The CDR3 contains 14 residues. The CDR3: CASRPPSGPYEQYF. DNA for the CDR3: TGCGCCAGCAGACCCCCTAGCGGCCCCTACGAGCAGTACTTC.

The rearrangement uses TRBV5-1 and TRBJ2-5, with 7 bases aligning to TRBD1. Germline CDR1 is SGHRS and CDR2 is YFSETQ. CDR3 length: 14 residues. The V segment lost 0 bases and the J segment 4 bases; nucleotides outside the gene matches: 3. CDR3 amino acids: CASSLETGIETQYF. The CDR3 DNA follows: TGCGCCAGCAGCTTGGAGACAGGGATAGAGACCCAGTACTTC.

V gene TRBV18 combines with J gene TRBJ1-3, with unresolved D. V lost 4 bases, J lost 1 base, and 14 bases lay in between. Per germline, CDR1 KGHSH and CDR2 LQKENI. This CDR3 is built from 16 residues. This chain's CDR3 is CASSHSPRGSGNTIYF. The CDR3, as DNA: TGTGCCAGCTCACACTCCCCTCGGGGATCTGGAAACACCATATATTTT. Combining the CDR3 with reference TRBV18 and TRBJ1-3 gives the whole variable domain NAGVMQNPRHLVRRRGQEARLRCSPMKGHSHVYWYRQLPEEGLKFMVYLQKENIIDESGMPKERFSAEFPKEGPSILRIQQVVRGDSAAYFCASSHSPRGSGNTIYFGEGSWLTVV.

The chain joins TRBV5-5 to TRBJ1-3, with TRBD1 identical over 9 bases. The CDR3 sequence is 17 residues long. Germline-derived CDR1 and CDR2 are SGHKS and YYEKEE (reference sequence). J lost 1 base, V lost 3 bases, and 8 bases had no gene match. CDR3 nucleotides: TGTGCCAGCAGCTGGAGCCTAGGACAGGGGTCTGGAAACACCATATATTTT. As protein: CASSWSLGQGSGNTIYF.

This clone is a singleton in its sample. The chain uses TRBV15 and TRBJ2-1; TRBD2 matches at 9 bases. Per germline, CDR1 LNHNV and CDR2 YYDKDF (reference sequence). This CDR3 spans 15 amino acids. The trim removed 5 bases at V and 9 bases at J, leaving 11 bases unmatched. CDR3 nucleotides: TGTGCCACCAGCCCAGGGCGAGCGGGGGGTACTGAGCAGTTCTTC. Protein: CATSPGRAGGTEQFF.

This clone was seen a handful of times. The rearrangement joins TRBV18 to TRBJ1-6; 8 nucleotides line up with TRBD1. The CDR3 runs 15 residues. The germline CDR1 and CDR2 sequences are KGHSH and LQKENI. V dropped 5 bases and J dropped 4; count of bases not matched to a gene: 4. CDR3 amino acids: CASSFGDRYNSPLHF. The CDR3 region has the DNA TGTGCCAGCTCATTTGGGGACAGGTATAATTCACCCCTCCACTTT.

The V and J genes are TRBV12-5 and TRBJ2-2; D might be TRBD2 (5 bases). The CDR3 totals 15 residues. V was clipped by 9 bases and J by 5 bases, with 19 bases between them. Germline V gene lookup returns CDR1 LGHNT and CDR2 FRNRAP. This CDR3 is CASQKAGGRTGELFF. DNA of the CDR3: TGTGCTAGCCAGAAGGCAGGAGGTCGGACCGGGGAGCTGTTTTTT.